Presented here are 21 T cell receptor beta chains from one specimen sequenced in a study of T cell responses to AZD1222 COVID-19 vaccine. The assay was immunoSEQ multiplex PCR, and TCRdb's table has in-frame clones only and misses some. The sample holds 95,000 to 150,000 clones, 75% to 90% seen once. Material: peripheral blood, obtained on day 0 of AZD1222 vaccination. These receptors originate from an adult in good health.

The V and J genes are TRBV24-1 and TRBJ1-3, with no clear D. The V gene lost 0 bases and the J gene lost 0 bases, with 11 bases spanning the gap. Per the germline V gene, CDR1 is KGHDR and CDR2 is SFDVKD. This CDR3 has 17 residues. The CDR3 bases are TGTGCCACCAGTGATTTGCAATCCACTTACTCTGGAAACACCATATATTTT. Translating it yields CATSDLQSTYSGNTIYF.

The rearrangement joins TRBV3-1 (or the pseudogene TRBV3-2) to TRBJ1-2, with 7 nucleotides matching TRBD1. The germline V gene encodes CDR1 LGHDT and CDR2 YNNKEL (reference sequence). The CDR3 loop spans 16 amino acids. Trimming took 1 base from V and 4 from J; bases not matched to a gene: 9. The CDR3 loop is CASSQGPGGQSYGYTF. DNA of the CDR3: TGTGCCAGCAGCCAAGGTCCTGGGGGACAGTCCTATGGCTACACCTTC.

CDR3 sequence (DNA): TGTGCCAGCAGCCGGACAGGGAACTACGAGCAGTACTTC. It specifies CASSRTGNYEQYF. V and J are TRBV27 and TRBJ2-7, with 8 bases matching TRBD1. This CDR3 spans 13 amino acids. V gave up 6 bases and J gave up 3 bases; unmatched junction bases: 4. Germline loops: CDR1 MNHEY, CDR2 SMNVEV (reference sequence).

The CDR3 spells CSVFGSEGLATDNEQFF. The CDR3 bases are TGCAGCGTTTTTGGATCGGAGGGACTAGCGACAGACAATGAGCAGTTCTTC. The rearrangement joins TRBV29-1 to TRBJ2-1; 10 nucleotides line up with TRBD2. The germline V gene has CDR1 SQVTM and CDR2 ANQGSEA. The CDR3 totals 17 residues. J lost 5 bases, V lost 5 bases, and 15 bases had no gene match.

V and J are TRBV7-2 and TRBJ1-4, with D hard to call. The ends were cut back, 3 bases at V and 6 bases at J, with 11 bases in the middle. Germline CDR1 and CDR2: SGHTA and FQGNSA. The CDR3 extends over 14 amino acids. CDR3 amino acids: CASSFYPWDEKLFF. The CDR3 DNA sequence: TGTGCCAGCAGCTTTTACCCGTGGGATGAAAAACTGTTTTTT.

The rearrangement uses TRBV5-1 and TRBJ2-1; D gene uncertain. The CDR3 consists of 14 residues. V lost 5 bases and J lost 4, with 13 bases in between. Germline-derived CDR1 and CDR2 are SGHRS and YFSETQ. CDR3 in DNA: TGCGCCAGCAGTTTTACAACGGTATACAATGAGCAGTTCTTC. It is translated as CASSFTTVYNEQFF.

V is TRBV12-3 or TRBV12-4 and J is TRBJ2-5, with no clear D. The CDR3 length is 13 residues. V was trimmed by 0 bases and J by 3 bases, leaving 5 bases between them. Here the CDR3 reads CASSLAEKETQYF. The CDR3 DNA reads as TGTGCCAGCAGTTTAGCAGAGAAAGAGACCCAGTACTTC.

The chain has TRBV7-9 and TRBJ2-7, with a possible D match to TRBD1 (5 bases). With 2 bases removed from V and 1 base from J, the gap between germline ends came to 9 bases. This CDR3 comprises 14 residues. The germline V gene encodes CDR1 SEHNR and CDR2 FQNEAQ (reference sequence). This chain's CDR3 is CASSLMAGSYEQYF. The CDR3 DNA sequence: TGTGCCAGCAGCTTAATGGCAGGGTCCTACGAGCAGTACTTC.

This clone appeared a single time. The CDR3 protein is CASSTTGTWETQYF. As DNA, the CDR3 is TGTGCCAGTAGTACAACCGGGACATGGGAGACCCAGTACTTC. This sequence joins TRBV19 and TRBJ2-5, with a tentative D call TRBD1 (6 bases). V was shortened by 4 bases and J by 5 bases, with 14 bases between the two germline ends. The CDR3 spans 14 residues. CDR1 and CDR2 (germline): LNHDA, SQIVND (reference sequence).

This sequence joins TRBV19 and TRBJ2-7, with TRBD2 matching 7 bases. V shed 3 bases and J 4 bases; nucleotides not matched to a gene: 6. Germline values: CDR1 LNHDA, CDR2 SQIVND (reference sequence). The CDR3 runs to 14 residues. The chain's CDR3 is CASSIGGSGYEQYF. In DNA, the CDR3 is TGTGCCAGTAGTATCGGCGGGAGTGGTTACGAGCAGTACTTC.

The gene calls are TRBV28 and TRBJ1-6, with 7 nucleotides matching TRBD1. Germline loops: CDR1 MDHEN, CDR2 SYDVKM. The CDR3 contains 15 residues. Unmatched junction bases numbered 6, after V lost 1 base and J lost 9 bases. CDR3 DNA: TGTGCCAGCAGTTTATATCGACAGGGAGGTTCACCCCTCCACTTT. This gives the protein CASSLYRQGGSPLHF.

This CDR3 is CASSILSNYGYTF. Written as DNA, the CDR3 is TGTGCCAGTAGTATTTTGAGTAACTATGGCTACACCTTC. The chain carries TRBV19 and TRBJ1-2, with no clear D. Germline V lookup: CDR1 LNHDA, CDR2 SQIVND (reference sequence). Trimming took 3 bases from V and 1 from J, leaving 6 bases between them. The CDR3 is 13 residues long.

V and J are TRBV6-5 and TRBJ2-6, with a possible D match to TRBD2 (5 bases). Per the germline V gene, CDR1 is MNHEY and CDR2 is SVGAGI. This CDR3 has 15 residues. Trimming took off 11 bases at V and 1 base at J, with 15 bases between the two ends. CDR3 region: CAGGRLTSGANVLTF. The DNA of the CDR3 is TGTGCCGGAGGCCGCCTCACGTCTGGGGCCAACGTCCTGACTTTC.

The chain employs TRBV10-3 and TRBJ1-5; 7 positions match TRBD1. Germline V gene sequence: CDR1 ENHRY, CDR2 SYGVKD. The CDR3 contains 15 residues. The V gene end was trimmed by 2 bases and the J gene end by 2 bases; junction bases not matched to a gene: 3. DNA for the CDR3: TGTGCCATCAGTGAGACAACAGGGGGCAATCAGCCCCAGCATTTT. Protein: CAISETTGGNQPQHF.

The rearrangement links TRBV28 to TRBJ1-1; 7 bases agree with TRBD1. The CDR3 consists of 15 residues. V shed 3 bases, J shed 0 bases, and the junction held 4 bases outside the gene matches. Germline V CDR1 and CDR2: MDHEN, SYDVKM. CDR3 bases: TGTGCCAGCAGTTTTCAACAGGGGTTGAACACTGAAGCTTTCTTT. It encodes CASSFQQGLNTEAFF. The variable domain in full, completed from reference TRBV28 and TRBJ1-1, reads DVKVTQSSRYLVKRTGEKVFLECVQDMDHENMFWYRQDPGLGLRLIYFSYDVKMKEKGDIPEGYSVSREKKERFSLILESASTNQTSMYLCASSFQQGLNTEAFFGQGTRLTVV.

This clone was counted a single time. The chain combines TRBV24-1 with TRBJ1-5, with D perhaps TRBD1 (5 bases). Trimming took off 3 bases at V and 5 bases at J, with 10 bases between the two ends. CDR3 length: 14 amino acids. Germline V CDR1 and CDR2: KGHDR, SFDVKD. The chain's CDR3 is CATSDRDGYQPQHF. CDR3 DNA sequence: TGTGCCACCAGTGATCGGGACGGCTATCAGCCCCAGCATTTT.

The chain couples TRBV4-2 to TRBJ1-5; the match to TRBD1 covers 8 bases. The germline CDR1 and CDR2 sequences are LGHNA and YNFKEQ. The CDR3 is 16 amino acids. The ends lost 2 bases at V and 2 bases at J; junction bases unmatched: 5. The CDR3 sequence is CASSQIETGGNQPQHF. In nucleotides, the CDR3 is TGTGCCAGCAGCCAAATTGAGACAGGGGGCAATCAGCCCCAGCATTTT.

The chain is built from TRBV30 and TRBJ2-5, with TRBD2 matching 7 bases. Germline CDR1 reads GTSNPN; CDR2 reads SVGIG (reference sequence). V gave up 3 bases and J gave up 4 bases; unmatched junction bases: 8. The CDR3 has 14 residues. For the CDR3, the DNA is TGTGCCTGGAGCGCGTCGGCGGGAGTAGAGACCCAGTACTTC. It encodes CAWSASAGVETQYF.

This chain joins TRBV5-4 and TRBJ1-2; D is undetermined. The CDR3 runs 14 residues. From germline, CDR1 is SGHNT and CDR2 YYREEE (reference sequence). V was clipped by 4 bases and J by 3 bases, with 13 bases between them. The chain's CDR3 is CASSQDAGYYGYTF. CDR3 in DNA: TGTGCCAGCAGCCAGGATGCAGGCTACTATGGCTACACCTTC.

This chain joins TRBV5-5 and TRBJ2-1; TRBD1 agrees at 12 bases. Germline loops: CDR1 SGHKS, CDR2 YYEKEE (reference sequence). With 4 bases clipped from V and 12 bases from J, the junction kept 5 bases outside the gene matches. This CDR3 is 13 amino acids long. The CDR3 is CASSPGQGAMQFF. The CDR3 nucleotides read TGTGCCAGCAGCCCGGGACAGGGGGCTATGCAGTTCTTC.

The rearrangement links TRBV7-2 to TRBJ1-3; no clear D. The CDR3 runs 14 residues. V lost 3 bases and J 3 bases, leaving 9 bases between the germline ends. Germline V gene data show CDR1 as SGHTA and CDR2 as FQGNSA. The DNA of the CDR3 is TGTGCCAGCAGCTTCCTGAGGAGTGGAAACACCATATATTTT. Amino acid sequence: CASSFLRSGNTIYF.